Listed below are T cell receptor beta chains from one sample, sequenced in a study of metastatic and nonmetastatic thyroid tumors. TCRdb reprocessed the PCR reads using MiXCR. The data show some 29,000 clones, roughly 7.1% seen once. Sequencing was done on a sample of blood. These receptors were collected from a female donor with papillary thyroid cancer or a benign thyroid nodule (not recorded which). Some clones in this sample may be carry-over from other donors' samples. The CDR3 runs from the conserved cysteine through the conserved F or W. A D gene is named only where the DNA matches it firmly. Some rows have no size entry. The others give once, few or many, or a class for an expanded clone.

J: TRBJ1-5; V: TRBV4-1; size: -; D: -; DNA: TGCACCAGCAGCCAAGCCCCTCGCCAGCCCCAGCATTTT; CDR3: CTSSQAPRQPQHF
J: TRBJ2-5; V: TRBV20-1; size: few; D: TRBD2; DNA: TGCAGTGCTAGATGGGCGGGAGGAATCCAAGAGACCCAGTACTTC; CDR3: CSARWAGGIQETQYF
J: TRBJ1-6; V: TRBV7-2; size: many; D: -; DNA: TGTGCCAGCAGCTTAGCGCTAAGACAGATAGACAATTCACCCCTCCACTTT; CDR3: CASSLALRQIDNSPLHF
J: TRBJ2-5; V: TRBV2; size: many; D: TRBD2; DNA: TGTGCCAGCATTGGGATAGCGGGAGTGCGAGAGACCCAGTACTTC; CDR3: CASIGIAGVRETQYF
J: TRBJ2-1; V: TRBV6-4; size: many; D: -; DNA: TGTGCCAGCAGTCCCCTCGGCGAACCGAACAACAATGAGCAGTTCTTC; CDR3: CASSPLGEPNNNEQFF
J: TRBJ1-2; V: TRBV5-1; size: many; D: TRBD1; DNA: TGCGCCAGCAGCTTGCGGATTCCCGGGACAGGGGCATACAACTATGGCTACACCTTC; CDR3: CASSLRIPGTGAYNYGYTF
J: TRBJ2-1; V: TRBV4-1; size: -; D: TRBD2; DNA: TGCGCCAGCAGCCCCTGGACTAGCGGGCACAATGATCAGTTCTTC; CDR3: CASSPWTSGHNDQFF
J: TRBJ1-5; V: TRBV19; size: -; D: TRBD1; DNA: TGTGCCAGTAGTAACAGACAGGGAGGGGTTAGCAATCAGCCCCAGCATTTT; CDR3: CASSNRQGGVSNQPQHF
J: TRBJ1-1; V: TRBV4-1; size: many; D: -; DNA: TGCGCCAGCAGCCAAGATGCAGGGAACACTGAAGCTTTCTTT; CDR3: CASSQDAGNTEAFF
J: TRBJ2-7; V: TRBV20-1; size: many; D: -; DNA: TGCAGTGCCCCGAAAACAGGGCCCAATTCCCACGAGCAGTACTTC; CDR3: CSAPKTGPNSHEQYF
J: TRBJ1-2; V: TRBV28; size: many; D: TRBD1; DNA: TGTGCCAGCAGTCCAGGAGGTCTGGGACAGGGGAGAGGCGGCTACACCTTC; CDR3: CASSPGGLGQGRGGYTF
J: TRBJ2-7; V: TRBV30; size: many; D: TRBD1; DNA: TGTGCCTGGACCCGGGACAGGGTCTACGAGCAGTACTTC; CDR3: CAWTRDRVYEQYF
J: TRBJ1-1; V: TRBV5-1; size: many; D: -; DNA: TGCGCCAGCAGCCCACACTTTGGGACATCGAACACTGAAGCTTTCTTT; CDR3: CASSPHFGTSNTEAFF
J: TRBJ2-3; V: TRBV6-5; size: many; D: -; DNA: TGTGCCAGCAGTTCCTCCCAAGATACGCAGTATTTT; CDR3: CASSSSQDTQYF
J: TRBJ1-5; V: TRBV7-9; size: many; D: -; DNA: TGTGCCAGCAGCACTTGGACAGACAATCAGCCCCAGCATTTT; CDR3: CASSTWTDNQPQHF
J: TRBJ2-1; V: TRBV12-3/TRBV12-4; size: many; D: TRBD1; DNA: TGTGCCAGCAGCCTCATACAGGGGGCTATGGATGAGCAGTTCTTC; CDR3: CASSLIQGAMDEQFF
J: TRBJ1-3; V: TRBV18; size: many; D: TRBD1; DNA: TGTGCCAGCTCACAGGGACAGAGCTCTGGAAACACCATATATTTT; CDR3: CASSQGQSSGNTIYF
J: TRBJ2-7; V: TRBV11-2; size: medium-sized; D: TRBD2; DNA: TGTGCCAGCAGCCTCGCCGGGGGGGAGAACTACGAGCAGTACTTC; CDR3: CASSLAGGENYEQYF
J: TRBJ1-1; V: TRBV4-2; size: many; D: -; DNA: TGTGCCAGCAGCCAAGAGGGCTGGAACACTGAAGCTTTCTTT; CDR3: CASSQEGWNTEAFF
J: TRBJ2-2; V: TRBV6-1; size: many; D: -; DNA: TGTGCCAGCAGAACCTCCCGGGGGAACACCGGGGAGCTGTTTTTT; CDR3: CASRTSRGNTGELFF
J: TRBJ1-6; V: TRBV4-2; size: many; D: TRBD1; DNA: TGTGCCAGCAGGCGACAGGGTGCAAACTCACCCCTCCACTTT; CDR3: CASRRQGANSPLHF
J: TRBJ2-1; V: TRBV5-1; size: many; D: -; DNA: TGCGCCAGCAGCTTGGCCCCAGATGAGCAGTTCTTC; CDR3: CASSLAPDEQFF
J: TRBJ2-5; V: TRBV7-9; size: many; D: -; DNA: TGTGCCAGCAGCTTAGGAAGCGGCGGGACCAAAGAGACCCAGTACTTC; CDR3: CASSLGSGGTKETQYF
J: TRBJ2-5; V: TRBV18; size: few; D: TRBD2; DNA: TGCGCCAGCTCACCGAGCGGGGGTGAGACCCAGTACTTT; CDR3: CASSPSGGETQYF
J: TRBJ2-7; V: TRBV28; size: many; D: TRBD1; DNA: TGTGCCAGCAGTGGGAGACAGGGGGTTTCCTACGAGCAGTACTTC; CDR3: CASSGRQGVSYEQYF
J: TRBJ2-1; V: TRBV28; size: many; D: TRBD2; DNA: TGTGCCAGCAAAACGGGAGGGAAGAATGAGCAGTTCTTC; CDR3: CASKTGGKNEQFF
J: TRBJ2-2; V: TRBV5-8; size: many; D: -; DNA: TGTGCCAGCAGCTTCCTCGAGGTCCCCGGGGAGCTGTTTTTT; CDR3: CASSFLEVPGELFF
J: TRBJ2-3; V: TRBV6-1; size: many; D: TRBD2; DNA: TGTGCCAGCAGTGAGGCGGGGGGCACAGATACGCAGTATTTT; CDR3: CASSEAGGTDTQYF
J: TRBJ2-1; V: TRBV5-1; size: many; D: -; DNA: TGCGCCAGCAGCTTGGCCGACTATTACAATGAGCAGTTCTTC; CDR3: CASSLADYYNEQFF
J: TRBJ2-7; V: TRBV9; size: many; D: -; DNA: TGTGCCAGCAGCGTAGATAACAGGGCCTACGAGCAGTACTTC; CDR3: CASSVDNRAYEQYF
J: TRBJ1-3; V: TRBV15; size: many; D: -; DNA: TGTGCCACCAGCAGAAATCGGGACTCTAGGGGAAACACCATATATTTT; CDR3: CATSRNRDSRGNTIYF
J: TRBJ1-1; V: TRBV5-1; size: many; D: -; DNA: TGCGCCAGCAAGCCGGGACATCTGAACACTGAAGCTTTCTTT; CDR3: CASKPGHLNTEAFF
J: TRBJ1-2; V: TRBV14; size: many; D: -; DNA: TGTGCCAGCAGCCGGACGGGCAGGGGCTATGGCTACACCTTC; CDR3: CASSRTGRGYGYTF
J: TRBJ2-7; V: TRBV12-3/TRBV12-4; size: many; D: -; DNA: TGTGCCAGCAGTCGGACTCTCTACGAGCAGTACTTC; CDR3: CASSRTLYEQYF
J: TRBJ2-2; V: TRBV15; size: many; D: -; DNA: TGTGCCACCAGCAGAGATCACGTTCCCGGGGAGCTGTTTTTT; CDR3: CATSRDHVPGELFF
J: TRBJ1-2; V: TRBV7-9; size: medium-sized; D: TRBD1; DNA: TGTGCCAGCAGCCACTTGACAGGGGTCAAGGGCTATGGCTACACCTTC; CDR3: CASSHLTGVKGYGYTF
J: TRBJ1-6; V: TRBV6-5; size: many; D: TRBD1; DNA: TGTGCCAGCAGTTACAGGGGACAGCATAATTCACCCCTCCACTTT; CDR3: CASSYRGQHNSPLHF
J: TRBJ2-2; V: TRBV18; size: many; D: -; DNA: TGTGCCAGTTCGTTGGGCACCGGGGAGCTGTTTTTT; CDR3: CASSLGTGELFF
J: TRBJ2-7; V: TRBV7-2; size: many; D: TRBD2; DNA: TGTGCCAGCAGCTTCGGGACTAGCGGGACCACCTACGAGCAGTACTTC; CDR3: CASSFGTSGTTYEQYF
J: TRBJ2-3; V: TRBV12-3/TRBV12-4; size: many; D: TRBD2; DNA: TGTGCCAGCAGTTTAGGGCGGGGGGGCCAGGATACGCAGTATTTT; CDR3: CASSLGRGGQDTQYF
J: TRBJ2-7; V: TRBV12-3/TRBV12-4; size: medium-sized; D: TRBD2; DNA: TGTGCCAGCCGACTAGCATCCGAGCAGTACTTC; CDR3: CASRLASEQYF
J: TRBJ1-1; V: TRBV7-8; size: many; D: -; DNA: TGTGCCAGCAGCTTTGGAGGAGCAACTGAAGCTTTCTTT; CDR3: CASSFGGATEAFF
J: TRBJ1-6; V: TRBV12-3/TRBV12-4; size: medium-sized; D: -; DNA: TGTGCCAGCAGTCCCACCTGGCAGGATCCTTATAATTCACCCCTCCACTTT; CDR3: CASSPTWQDPYNSPLHF
J: TRBJ2-7; V: TRBV6-5; size: many; D: TRBD2; DNA: TGTGCCAGCAGACCCATGCCTGGGGGTGGAGCGGGAGGCCCAACCTACGAGCAGTACTTC; CDR3: CASRPMPGGGAGGPTYEQYF
J: TRBJ2-3; V: TRBV6-1; size: many; D: TRBD2; DNA: TGTGCCAGCAGTGGGACTAGCGGGAGTAGTAGGGCAGATACGCAGTATTTT; CDR3: CASSGTSGSSRADTQYF
J: TRBJ1-2; V: TRBV2; size: many; D: -; DNA: TGTGCCAGCAGTGCCCCGGCAGTTATATATGGCTACACCTTC; CDR3: CASSAPAVIYGYTF
J: TRBJ2-3; V: TRBV18; size: many; D: -; DNA: TGTGCCAGCTCACCTTCCGACACAGATACGCAGTATTTT; CDR3: CASSPSDTDTQYF
J: TRBJ1-1; V: TRBV24-1; size: many; D: -; DNA: TGTGCCACCCGGGAAGGGATGAACACTGAAGCTTTCTTT; CDR3: CATREGMNTEAFF
J: TRBJ1-4; V: TRBV28; size: many; D: -; DNA: TGTGCCAGCAGTTGGGGGCTTAAAAAACTGTTTTTT; CDR3: CASSWGLKKLFF
J: TRBJ1-2; V: TRBV20-1; size: -; D: -; DNA: TGCAGTGCTTACACCGGGAGAGTCTATGGCTACACCTTC; CDR3: CSAYTGRVYGYTF
J: TRBJ1-1; V: TRBV30; size: many; D: -; DNA: TGTGCCTGGAGTCGCATGGGGAGCACGTTGGAAGCTTTCTTT; CDR3: CAWSRMGSTLEAFF
J: TRBJ2-5; V: TRBV11-2; size: many; D: TRBD1; DNA: TGTGCCAGCAGCTTAGGGGGGACAGGGGGTTCGGAGACCCAGTACTTC; CDR3: CASSLGGTGGSETQYF
J: TRBJ2-1; V: TRBV20-1; size: many; D: -; DNA: TGCAGTGGATTTGGCGGGCTCTACAATGAGCAGTTCTTC; CDR3: CSGFGGLYNEQFF
J: TRBJ1-6; V: TRBV20-1; size: many; D: TRBD1; DNA: TGCAGTGCAAGGGACAGGTTAAGTGCCATTTCACCCCTCCACTTT; CDR3: CSARDRLSAISPLHF
J: TRBJ1-4; V: TRBV4-1; size: -; D: -; DNA: TGCGCCAGCAGCCAACTGAGGGGATGGAATGAAAAACTGTTTTTT; CDR3: CASSQLRGWNEKLFF
J: TRBJ2-7; V: TRBV7-9; size: many; D: -; DNA: TGTGCCAGCAGCTCCGGACAACCAGGAGGGCCCGAGCAGTACTTC; CDR3: CASSSGQPGGPEQYF
J: TRBJ2-7; V: TRBV6-2/TRBV6-3; size: many; D: TRBD1; DNA: TGTGCCAGCAGTTACCCAACAGGGGGCTCCTACGAGCAGTACTTC; CDR3: CASSYPTGGSYEQYF
J: TRBJ2-1; V: TRBV28; size: many; D: -; DNA: TGTGCCAGCGAGGGGGGCAATGAGCAGTTCTTC; CDR3: CASEGGNEQFF
J: TRBJ2-3; V: TRBV12-3/TRBV12-4; size: many; D: -; DNA: TGTGCCAGCAGTGTACAGGGACCCACGTATACGCAGTATTTT; CDR3: CASSVQGPTYTQYF
J: TRBJ2-2; V: TRBV6-5; size: many; D: TRBD2; DNA: TGTGCCAGCAGTTACTTTTCATCGGGACTAGCGGGACCGAACACCGGGGAGCTGTTTTTT; CDR3: CASSYFSSGLAGPNTGELFF